This T cell receptor beta chain stems from a study of blood T cell repertoires in COVID-19 (dated by TCRdb to about 2020). In the study overall: Samples covering the acute and convalescent phases of COVID-19 were provided by collaborators in the United States, Italy and Spain. The samples were drawn from the first 160 participants of the ongoing ImmuneRACE study and from 1,254 subjects provided by 6 global collaborators. The prospective study material was composed of cDNA or gDNA derived from T cells, B-cell-depleted T cells, or PBMCs. Where available, HLA class I and class II types were taken from metadata supplied by the sample provider and were not determined by assay-based typing. Sample metadata almost always included a de-identified subject ID, COVID-19 status, age in years and sex. Subjects who had been exposed to COVID-19, were actively infected with it, or had recovered from it provided the deeply sampled blood TCRbeta repertoires that made up the dataset. The repertoires were released in a freely available public database meant as a resource for research on the immune response to SARS-CoV-2. Overall study results and their limits: How much clinical and demographic metadata was included differed by source and by participant, and the metadata was provided uncurated.

On this clone itself: Its antigen is currently not known. Base qualities are not at hand, and no much larger clone is one base apart.

The CDR3 runs 12 amino acids, cysteine and phenylalanine included. Of all the DNA, just the CDR3 is kept, 36 bases in frame from base 1. V was cut back by 2 bases and J by 4 bases, leaving a gap of 6 bases between them. From a lookup of the germline V gene (reference sequence), CDR1 and CDR2 are SEHNR and FQNEAQ. In Seattle, one collaborating source enrolled patients while the infection was active and tracked those patients longitudinally over the course of disease. Each collaborating institution followed its own protocols to collect whole blood in K2EDTA tubes. For TCRbeta analysis, collaborators shipped samples in one of three forms: frozen whole blood, isolated PBMCs, or DNA extracted from either of those sample types. The immunoSEQ Assay, a bias-controlled multiplex PCR, was used to amplify TCRbeta CDR3 regions from genomic DNA. Processing in the source paper ran as follows. Nucleated cell counts per sample were estimated from amplification of reference gene primers within the assay. To quantify the absolute abundance of each unique TCRbeta CDR3 rearrangement, sequence reads were collapsed and filtered. Productive Simpson clonality was computed per sample as the square root of Simpson's diversity index over productive rearrangements. TCRdb's version of the immuneACCESS table is confined to in-frame rearrangements and falls short of the full clone set. An unresolved V gene accounts for under half of the shortfall where checked; the remainder is of unknown origin. Clone size and V and J calls were adopted from that table, with D and trimming inferred from the DNA. This sample is represented by around 230,000 clones; 70% to 90% of them were singletons. Roughly 4.6% of the sample goes to the ten largest clones.

The TCR comes from a man aged 50-60 years with COVID-19, enrolled during active disease. The V gene is TRBV7-9 and the J gene is TRBJ2-7; there is no confident call for the D gene. Sequencing was performed on peripheral blood. The nucleotide sequence is given as TGTGCCAGCAGCTTACCAGGATACGAGCAGTACTTC. Its protein reads: CASSLPGYEQYF. Full variable domain (CDR3 extended with the reference TRBV7-9 and TRBJ2-7 proteins): DTGVSQNPRHKITKRGQNVTFRCDPISEHNRLYWYRQTLGQGPEFLTYFQNEAQLEKSRLLSDRFSAERPKGSFSTLEIQRTEQGDSAMYLCASSLPGYEQYFGPGTRLTVT.